A selection of T cell receptor beta chains follows, all from one sample in a study of PD-1 blockade in classical Hodgkin lymphoma. Measured with immunoSEQ multiplex PCR; TCRdb has only the in-frame clones, and not every one. The table records about 13,000 clones, about four fifths of them present only once. Sequencing was performed on CD4+ T cells from blood, taken before the fourth cycle of nivolumab. The receptor source for this set is a human donor with classical Hodgkin lymphoma. Each CDR3 is given without its conserved first and last residue. D genes are given only for firm matches.

>.|TRBV19
ASSIPGREPGNTIY
>.|TRBV9
ASSVEHSGNTIY
>.|TRBV18
ASSLSGPYNEQF
>TRBD2|TRBV10-3
AIRGNGRRNSYEQY
>.|TRBV27
ASSWGVGGGTEAF
>.|TRBV6-5
ASSYSARTGNSPLH
>.|TRBV19
ASSISRGTQY
>.|TRBV28
ASSARSNEQF
>.|TRBV27
ASYPGTYNSPLH
>TRBD2|TRBV19
ASTRLAGADTQY
>.|TRBV7-2
ASSSGTNSPLH
>TRBD2|TRBV11-3
ASSLDRGGTQY
>.|TRBV10-3
AISESNLRELF
>TRBD1|TRBV27
ASLPGGLAPDGYT
>TRBD2|TRBV27
ASSLWGLAGDRSYEQY
>.|TRBV28
ASSRDSLSYEQY
>TRBD1|TRBV27
ASSPRGRVNEQF
>TRBD1|TRBV4-2
ASSQDPQGVHSPLH
>.|TRBV5-6
ASSWGIFNSPLH
>.|TRBV27
ASSWRWDNEKLF
>TRBD1|TRBV27
ASSWTGVHEQY
>.|TRBV4-3
ASSQERRGTEAF
>.|TRBV19
ASSAWTVHEKLF
>.|TRBV19
ASRPGTNTGELF
>.|TRBV7-2
ASSLRDKEQY
>.|TRBV10-3
AISPAGNQPQH
>.|TRBV19
ASSITATNYGYT
>.|TRBV19
ASRTYVTGPNYGYT
>TRBD1|TRBV4-3
ASSQGGGSSGNTIY
>.|TRBV7-9
ASSLGAEQF
>TRBD1|TRBV5-5
ASKTTGTDLYGYT
>.|TRBV4-2
ASSQEGGAGTPYEQY
>.|TRBV21-1
ASSKETQGASSYGYT
>.|TRBV10-3
ATGLGLQINQPQH
>.|TRBV5-4
ASSSQETQY
>.|TRBV25-1
ATSPRSGIHPLH
>.|TRBV25-1
ASSNRVAGELF
>.|TRBV10-3
AITPGPRSSYEQY
>.|TRBV21-1
ASIPGGSEKLF